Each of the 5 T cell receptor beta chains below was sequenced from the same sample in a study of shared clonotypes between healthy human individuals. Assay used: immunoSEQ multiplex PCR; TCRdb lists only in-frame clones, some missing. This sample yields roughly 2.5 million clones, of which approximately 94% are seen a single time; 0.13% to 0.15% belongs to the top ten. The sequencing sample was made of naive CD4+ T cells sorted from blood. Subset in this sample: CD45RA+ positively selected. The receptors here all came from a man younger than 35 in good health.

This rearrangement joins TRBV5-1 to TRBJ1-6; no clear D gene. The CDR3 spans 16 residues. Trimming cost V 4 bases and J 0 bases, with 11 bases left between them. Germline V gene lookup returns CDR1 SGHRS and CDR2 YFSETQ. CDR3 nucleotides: TGCGCCAGCAGCCCTGACGGGAGCTCCTATAATTCACCCCTCCACTTT. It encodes CASSPDGSSYNSPLHF. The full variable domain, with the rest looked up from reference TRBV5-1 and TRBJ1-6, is KAGVTQTPRYLIKTRGQQVTLSCSPISGHRSVSWYQQTPGQGLQFLFEYFSETQRNKGNFPGRFSGRQFSNSRSEMNVSTLELGDSALYLCASSPDGSSYNSPLHFGNGTRLTVT.

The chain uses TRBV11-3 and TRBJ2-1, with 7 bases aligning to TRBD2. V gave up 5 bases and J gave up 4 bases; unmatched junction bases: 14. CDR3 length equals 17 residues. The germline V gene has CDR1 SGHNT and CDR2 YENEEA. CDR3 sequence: CASSPRGRGSPYNEQFF. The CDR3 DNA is TGTGCCAGCAGCCCGAGAGGGCGGGGGTCCCCTTACAATGAGCAGTTCTTC.

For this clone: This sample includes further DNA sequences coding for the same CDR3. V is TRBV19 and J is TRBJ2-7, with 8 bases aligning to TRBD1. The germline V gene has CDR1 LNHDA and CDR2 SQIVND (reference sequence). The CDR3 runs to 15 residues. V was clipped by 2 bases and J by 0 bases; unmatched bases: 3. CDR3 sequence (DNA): TGTGCCAGTAGTATAAGCAGGGGGCCCTCCTACGAGCAGTACTTC. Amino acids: CASSISRGPSYEQYF.

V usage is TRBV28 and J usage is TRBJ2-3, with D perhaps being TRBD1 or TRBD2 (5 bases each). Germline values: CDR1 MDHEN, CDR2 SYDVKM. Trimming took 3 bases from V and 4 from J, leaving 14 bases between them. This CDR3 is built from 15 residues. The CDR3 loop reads CASSFLTGGPDTQYF. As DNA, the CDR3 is TGTGCCAGCAGTTTTCTAACAGGCGGGCCAGATACGCAGTATTTT.

The CDR3 DNA is TGTGCCAGCATTATAGACAGGGTGAACACTGAAGCTTTCTTT. It codes for CASIIDRVNTEAFF. The chain joins TRBV2 to TRBJ1-1; 7 nucleotides match TRBD1. This CDR3 region has 14 residues. The J segment lost 0 bases and the V segment lost 7 bases, leaving 5 bases of the junction unmatched. The germline V gene encodes CDR1 SNHLY and CDR2 FYNNEI.